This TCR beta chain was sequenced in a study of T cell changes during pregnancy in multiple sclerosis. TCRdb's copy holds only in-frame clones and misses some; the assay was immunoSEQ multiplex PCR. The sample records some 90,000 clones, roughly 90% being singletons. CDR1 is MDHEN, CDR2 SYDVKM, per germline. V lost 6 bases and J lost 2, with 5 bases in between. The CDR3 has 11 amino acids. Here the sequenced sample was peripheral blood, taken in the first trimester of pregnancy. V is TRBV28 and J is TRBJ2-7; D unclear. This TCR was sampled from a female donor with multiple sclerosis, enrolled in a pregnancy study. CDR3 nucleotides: TGTGCCAGCAGCCCAACCTACGAGCAGTACTTC. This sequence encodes CASSPTYEQYF.